This entry lists 21 T cell receptor beta chains sequenced from one sample in a study of T cell responses to AZD1222 COVID-19 vaccine. Assay: immunoSEQ multiplex PCR; the TCRdb copy retains only in-frame clones and omits some. The sample holds 80,000 to 90,000 clones, about 90% seen once. The starting material was peripheral blood, obtained on day 0 of AZD1222 vaccination. These receptor sequences come from an adult in good health.

The chain has TRBV20-1 and TRBJ2-3, with D unresolved. V was pared by 3 bases and J by 6 bases, with 10 bases between. The CDR3 runs to 12 residues. The germline CDR1 and CDR2 sequences are DFQATT and SNEGSKA (reference sequence). The DNA for the CDR3 is TGCAGTGCTAGTATCGGATCTGATACGCAGTATTTT. The encoded protein is CSASIGSDTQYF.

In this sample, this clone turned up once. The chain combines TRBV11-3 with TRBJ2-1; 8 nucleotides line up with TRBD2. The ends lost 4 bases at V and 3 bases at J; junction bases unmatched: 5. The CDR3 sequence is 15 residues long. Germline V CDR1 and CDR2: SGHNT, YENEEA. The CDR3 here is CASSYSGALYNEQFF. The CDR3 region has the DNA TGTGCCAGCAGCTATAGCGGGGCTCTCTACAATGAGCAGTTCTTC.

The chain combines TRBV12-3 or TRBV12-4 with TRBJ2-7; D remains unclear. Trimming stripped 2 bases from V and 6 bases from J, with 5 bases between. The CDR3 covers 11 residues. The CDR3 sequence is CASSLPGEQYF. The CDR3 DNA follows: TGTGCCAGCAGTTTACCGGGCGAGCAGTACTTC.

V is TRBV28 and J is TRBJ2-5, with D perhaps matching TRBD2 (6 bases). Germline V gene data show CDR1 as MDHEN and CDR2 as SYDVKM. The CDR3 contains 20 residues. V dropped 5 bases and J dropped 9 bases, with 37 bases sitting between them. CDR3 nucleotides: TGTGCCAGCAGTAACATAGGCGGAGGGCAGGGTGCCCCCCGAGATGTGGCCCAGTACTTC. Protein sequence: CASSNIGGGQGAPRDVAQYF.

The V call is TRBV5-1, the J call TRBJ1-2; D not certain. The CDR3 loop spans 15 amino acids. Trimming pared 4 bases from V and 12 bases from J, leaving 25 bases between. From germline, CDR1 is SGHRS and CDR2 YFSETQ. As DNA, the CDR3 is TGCGCCAGCAGCCCCGGCTTGACTAACCCTCTCGGTCACACCTTC. It translates to CASSPGLTNPLGHTF. The complete variable domain, with remaining parts taken from reference TRBV5-1 and TRBJ1-2, reads KAGVTQTPRYLIKTRGQQVTLSCSPISGHRSVSWYQQTPGQGLQFLFEYFSETQRNKGNFPGRFSGRQFSNSRSEMNVSTLELGDSALYLCASSPGLTNPLGHTFGSGTRLTVV.

The V gene is TRBV7-9, the J gene TRBJ2-3; D gene ambiguous. V dropped 1 base and J dropped 1 base, with 3 bases sitting between them. CDR3 length: 13 amino acids. CDR1 is SEHNR and CDR2 is FQNEAQ in the germline V gene (reference sequence). In DNA, the CDR3 is TGTGCCAGCAGCTTAGTTCGCACAGATACGCAGTATTTT. Amino acid sequence: CASSLVRTDTQYF.

This clone was recorded only once. The chain is built from TRBV7-3 and TRBJ1-1; D possibly corresponds to TRBD1 (6 bases). Per the germline V gene, CDR1 is SGHTA and CDR2 is FQGTGA. The CDR3 is 14 amino acids. V was cut by 4 bases and J by 4 bases, with 13 bases left in between. CDR3 protein: CASSSQGISTEAFF. The CDR3, as DNA: TGTGCCAGCAGCTCACAGGGAATTAGCACTGAAGCTTTCTTT.

The chain couples TRBV19 to TRBJ1-4; D is undetermined. Per germline, CDR1 LNHDA and CDR2 SQIVND (reference sequence). Trimming took off 3 bases at V and 5 bases at J, with 7 bases between the two ends. This CDR3 has 13 residues. The CDR3 DNA reads TGTGCCAGTAGTATTAGCAGGAATGAAAAACTGTTTTTT. Its translation is CASSISRNEKLFF.

The CDR3 is CASSPLAEKQETQYF. The CDR3 coding sequence is TGTGCCAGCAGCCCTTTAGCGGAGAAACAAGAGACCCAGTACTTC. The chain has TRBV5-4 and TRBJ2-5, with a possible D match to TRBD2 (6 bases). Germline V gene data show CDR1 as SGHNT and CDR2 as YYREEE (reference sequence). V lost 4 bases to trimming and J lost 2 bases, with 15 bases between them. This CDR3 has 15 amino acids.

J is TRBJ2-7 and V is TRBV11-3; no clear D. The V gene's germline CDR1 is SGHNT and CDR2 YENEEA. V lost 1 base and J 2 bases, leaving 6 bases between the germline ends. The CDR3 is 13 residues long. The CDR3 is CASSLGTAYEQYF. The CDR3 bases are TGTGCCAGCAGCTTAGGGACCGCCTACGAGCAGTACTTC. Complete variable domain (other parts from reference TRBV11-3 and TRBJ2-7): EAGVVQSPRYKIIEKKQPVAFWCNPISGHNTLYWYLQNLGQGPELLIRYENEEAVDDSQLPKDRFSAERLKGVDSTLKIQPAELGDSAVYLCASSLGTAYEQYFGPGTRLTVT.

The CDR3 sequence: CASSRTTLANEQFF. The CDR3 coding sequence is TGCGCCAGCAGCCGAACCACACTAGCCAATGAGCAGTTCTTC. V and J are TRBV5-1 and TRBJ2-1, with D possibly being TRBD2 (6 bases). The CDR3 length is 14 residues. Trimming took 4 bases from V and 6 from J, leaving 14 bases between them. Germline CDR1 is SGHRS and CDR2 is YFSETQ.

The rearrangement links TRBV6-5 to TRBJ2-7; TRBD1 aligns across 9 bases. Germline V CDR1 and CDR2: MNHEY, SVGAGI. V dropped 7 bases and J dropped 0; count of bases not matched to a gene: 7. The CDR3 contains 15 residues. CDR3 loop: CASTGGTGLSYEQYF. In DNA, the CDR3 is TGTGCCAGCACCGGAGGGACAGGGCTCTCCTACGAGCAGTACTTC.

This sequence joins TRBV2 and TRBJ1-5, with D uncertain. CDR3 length: 14 residues. V gave up 6 bases and J gave up 0 bases, with 9 bases separating them. Germline V gene lookup returns CDR1 SNHLY and CDR2 FYNNEI. The CDR3 region is CASRWAYSNQPQHF. The CDR3 DNA follows: TGTGCCAGCAGGTGGGCTTATAGCAATCAGCCCCAGCATTTT.

The chain has TRBV11-3 and TRBJ1-1; TRBD1 might be the D (5 bases). V lost 2 bases to trimming and J lost 1 base, with 5 bases between them. Germline lookup yields CDR1 SGHNT and CDR2 YENEEA. The CDR3 contains 13 residues. In DNA form, the CDR3 reads TGTGCCAGCAGCTTAACAGGGAACACTGAAGCTTTCTTT. Residues: CASSLTGNTEAFF.

V gene TRBV5-1 combines with J gene TRBJ2-7, with 7 nucleotides matching TRBD2. The CDR3 is 16 amino acids. After removal of 1 base from V and 2 bases from J, the junction contained 9 bases not matched to a gene. Germline assignment: CDR1 SGHRS and CDR2 YFSETQ. The CDR3 DNA reads as TGCGCCAGCAGCTTGTCCGGCGGGGGTGGAACCTACGAGCAGTACTTC. Translated, it gives CASSLSGGGGTYEQYF. The whole variable domain, remainder taken from reference TRBV5-1 and TRBJ2-7, is KAGVTQTPRYLIKTRGQQVTLSCSPISGHRSVSWYQQTPGQGLQFLFEYFSETQRNKGNFPGRFSGRQFSNSRSEMNVSTLELGDSALYLCASSLSGGGGTYEQYFGPGTRLTVT.

This chain links TRBV6-2 or TRBV6-3 with TRBJ1-6, with D maybe TRBD1 (6 bases). Germline values: CDR1 MNHEY, CDR2 SVGEGT. Trimming removed 1 base from V and 10 bases from J, with 23 bases in between. The CDR3 is 18 amino acids. Written as DNA, the CDR3 is TGTGCCAGCAGTTACTATTTCCGGCAGGGGCAACAAAACTCACCCCTCCACTTT. This translates into CASSYYFRQGQQNSPLHF.

The chain links TRBV5-4 to TRBJ2-7, with 7 positions matching TRBD2. CDR1 is SGHNT and CDR2 is YYREEE in the germline V gene (reference sequence). V lost 0 bases, J lost 2 bases, and 2 bases stayed unmatched. The CDR3 runs 14 residues. The CDR3 region has the DNA TGTGCCAGCAGCTTGGGGACTAGGACCTACGAGCAGTACTTC. It yields the protein CASSLGTRTYEQYF.

The chain joins TRBV7-8 to TRBJ2-7; no definite D call. V lost 4 bases to trimming and J lost 1 base, with 11 bases between them. Germline V lookup: CDR1 SGHVS, CDR2 FQNEAQ. The CDR3 spans 14 residues. The CDR3 loop is CASSSVTGSYEQYF. The CDR3 DNA sequence: TGTGCCAGCAGCTCGGTGACTGGATCCTACGAGCAGTACTTC. The full variable domain, completed using reference TRBV7-8 and TRBJ2-7, is GAGVSQSPRYKVAKRGQDVALRCDPISGHVSLFWYQQALGQGPEFLTYFQNEAQLDKSGLPSDRFFAERPEGSVSTLKIQRTQQEDSAVYLCASSSVTGSYEQYFGPGTRLTVT.

The chain links TRBV6-6 to TRBJ1-5; TRBD1 is a possible D gene (6 bases). The CDR3 spans 15 residues. Trimming cost V 7 bases and J 4 bases, with 17 bases left between them. CDR1 is MNHNY and CDR2 is SVGAGI in the germline V gene (reference sequence). CDR3 nucleotide sequence: TGTGCCAGCATCCGACAGGACGGGGGGAATCAGCCCCAGCATTTT. It is translated as CASIRQDGGNQPQHF.

V usage is TRBV5-5 and J usage is TRBJ1-4; no reliable D call. The CDR3 runs 13 residues. Germline CDR1 SGHKS, CDR2 YYEKEE (reference sequence). The V and J ends lost 1 base and 6 bases respectively, with 7 bases between them. The CDR3 DNA is TGTGCCAGCAGCTTGCCAACCGATGAAAAACTGTTTTTT. Residues: CASSLPTDEKLFF.

J is TRBJ2-7 and V is TRBV7-2; no definite D call. The V gene's germline CDR1 is SGHTA and CDR2 FQGNSA. The V end lost 1 base, the J end lost 2 bases, and 6 bases lay between the germline ends. The CDR3 length is 13 residues. This CDR3 is CASSLGATYEQYF. The CDR3 nucleotides read TGTGCCAGCAGCTTAGGGGCAACCTACGAGCAGTACTTC.